This T cell receptor (beta chain) was profiled in a study of cytomegalovirus exposure and HLA in healthy donors. General study findings and limits: Clonal expansion, a later analysis showed, was greater in HLA-associated TCR beta chains than in equally common others. Productive status was seen about 90% or about 30% of the time for most TCR beta V segments in an earlier analysis. Fewer N-insertions than the roughly 670-donor mean were reportedly shown by an Asian-associated ancestry cluster in a later analysis.

Worth noting for this clone: Its target is not known.

V shed 4 bases and J shed 5 bases, with 17 bases lying between them. Per the germline V gene, CDR1 is SGHAT and CDR2 is FQNNGV. The CDR3 length is 15 residues. PCR involved 60 Vbeta and 13 Jbeta primers. This table comes from immunoSEQ multiplex PCR, and its TCRdb copy is limited to in-frame clones, with some not included. The table lists some 150,000 clones, over 65% of them singletons, with less than 2% in the top ten. The source of this sequence is a female donor in good health and CMV-seropositive. This sequence joins TRBV11-2 and TRBJ2-5; a weak D match, TRBD2 (5 bases). Material for sequencing was PBMCs. The DNA for the CDR3 is TGTGCCAGCAGCTCTTGGACTTCCCCGGGGGAGACCCAGTACTTC. This gives the protein CASSSWTSPGETQYF.